This is a list of T cell receptor beta chains from one sample in a study of response to subunit inactivated influenza vaccine. MiXCR, run by TCRdb on the RT-PCR reads, gives a single entry per CDR3 protein. The table has 150,000 to 200,000 distinct CDR3 sequences, around 9% seen once. The sample was non-naive T cells sorted from PBMCs, taken on the day of vaccination. Every receptor here comes from a man between 45 and 60 years old who received an inactivated influenza vaccine. Each CDR3 is given with its conserved first and last residue. The D gene is left open where the match is weak. Expanded clones get a size class; other rows say once, few or many, or leave the size out.

15	TRBV28	many	NA	TRBJ2-1	CASSLTGTTYNEQFF	TGTGCCAGCAGTTTAACCGGGACGACCTACAATGAGCAGTTCTTC
15	TRBV5-1	many	NA	TRBJ2-2	CASSLAGDVAWGLFF	TGCGCCAGCAGCTTGGCCGGTGATGTGGCTTGGGGGCTGTTTTTT
12	TRBV7-2	many	NA	TRBJ2-5	CASSTGRETQYF	TGTGCCAGCAGTACAGGGAGGGAGACCCAGTACTTC
16	TRBV7-9	NA	NA	TRBJ2-3	CASSLFEVRSTDTQYF	TGTGCCAGCAGCTTATTTGAGGTCAGGAGCACAGATACGCAGTATTTT
15	TRBV5-4	few	TRBD2	TRBJ2-7	CASSGGLAGAYEQYF	TGTGCCAGCAGCGGAGGACTAGCGGGAGCCTACGAGCAGTACTTC
14	TRBV19	NA	NA	TRBJ1-1	CASSIGISNTEAFF	TGTGCCAGTAGTATAGGAATATCTAACACTGAAGCTTTCTTT
13	TRBV7-9	few	NA	TRBJ2-5	CASSLLDGETQYF	TGTGCCAGCAGCTTATTAGACGGAGAGACCCAGTACTTC
14	TRBV10-3	few	NA	TRBJ1-1	CAISDLTGDTEAFF	TGTGCCATCAGTGACCTAACAGGAGACACTGAAGCTTTCTTT
19	TRBV11-1	NA	TRBD2	TRBJ2-5	CASSLDGGRVWLNQETQYF	TGTGCCAGCAGCTTAGATGGCGGGAGAGTTTGGCTAAACCAAGAGACCCAGTACTTC
15	TRBV7-2	NA	NA	TRBJ2-2	CASSLVSGSPGELFF	TGTGCCAGCAGCTTGGTGTCCGGGAGCCCCGGGGAGCTGTTTTTT
15	TRBV29-1	many	NA	TRBJ2-1	CSVGGFVRPYNEQFF	TGCAGCGTTGGCGGGTTTGTTCGGCCATACAATGAGCAGTTCTTC
15	TRBV4-1	NA	TRBD1	TRBJ2-7	CASSQGQGSTYEQYF	TGCGCCAGCAGCCAAGGACAGGGTTCTACCTACGAGCAGTACTTC
15	TRBV7-9	many	NA	TRBJ2-4	CASSLNVLAKNIQYF	TGTGCCAGCAGCCTTAATGTACTAGCCAAAAACATTCAGTACTTC
17	TRBV25-1	few	TRBD2	TRBJ2-3	CASSEGSSGRGGDTQYF	TGTGCCAGCAGTGAAGGGTCTAGCGGGAGAGGCGGAGATACGCAGTATTTT
16	TRBV5-5	few	NA	TRBJ2-2	CASSLLGGIGTGELFF	TGTGCCAGCAGCTTGCTCGGGGGAATCGGGACCGGGGAGCTGTTTTTT
12	TRBV6-5	many	NA	TRBJ2-3	CASRASTDTQYF	TGTGCCAGCAGGGCGAGCACAGATACGCAGTATTTT
22	TRBV12-3/TRBV12-4	many	TRBD2	TRBJ2-7	CASSLVLRYQTARHGGSYEQYF	TGTGCCAGCAGTTTAGTTTTACGCTATCAGACTGCTCGGCACGGGGGGTCCTACGAGCAGTACTTC
17	TRBV3-1	many	NA	TRBJ2-2	CASSQDLWQRNTGELFF	TGTGCCAGCAGCCAAGATCTGTGGCAGAGAAACACCGGGGAGCTGTTTTTT
16	TRBV4-1	NA	TRBD2	TRBJ2-1	CASSQDVRGGHGEQFF	TGCGCCAGCAGCCAAGATGTGCGGGGGGGCCACGGTGAGCAGTTCTTC
16	TRBV5-1	few	TRBD1	TRBJ2-2	CASSSQGAGNTGELFF	TGCGCCAGCAGCTCCCAGGGGGCGGGCAACACCGGGGAGCTGTTTTTT
14	TRBV7-6	few	NA	TRBJ2-7	CASSLATVSYEQYF	TGTGCCAGCAGCCTTGCGACCGTCTCCTACGAGCAGTACTTC
14	TRBV5-6	many	NA	TRBJ2-6	CASSFIGGANVLTF	TGTGCCAGCAGCTTTATAGGTGGGGCCAACGTCCTGACTTTC
12	TRBV14	few	NA	TRBJ2-1	CASSAQYNEQFF	TGTGCCAGCAGCGCCCAATACAATGAGCAGTTCTTC
20	TRBV27	NA	TRBD2	TRBJ2-7	CASSPRPPGLAGISSYEQYF	TGTGCCAGCAGTCCCCGTCCACCGGGACTAGCGGGGATAAGCTCCTACGAGCAGTACTTC
14	TRBV6-1	many	NA	TRBJ2-7	CASSEASGWYEQYF	TGTGCCAGCAGTGAAGCTTCGGGTTGGTACGAGCAGTACTTC
15	TRBV19	NA	TRBD1	TRBJ1-2	CASSISTATGYGYTF	TGTGCCAGTAGTATCTCGACAGCGACAGGGTATGGCTACACCTTC
12	TRBV6-2/TRBV6-3	few	NA	TRBJ2-7	CASSYTVYEQYF	TGTGCCAGCAGTTACACCGTCTACGAGCAGTACTTC
16	TRBV20-1	once	NA	TRBJ2-6	CSARDWGEPGANVLTF	TGCAGTGCTAGAGATTGGGGGGAACCTGGGGCCAACGTCCTGACTTTC
17	TRBV5-1	many	TRBD1	TRBJ2-7	CASSSPPGGLRSYEQYF	TGCGCCAGCAGCTCCCCCCCAGGGGGCCTTCGATCCTACGAGCAGTACTTC
13	TRBV18	few	NA	TRBJ2-7	CASSRTVNYEQYF	TGTGCCAGCTCACGGACAGTTAACTACGAGCAGTACTTC
15	TRBV7-9	few	NA	TRBJ2-1	CASSLGGTHNNEQFF	TGTGCCAGCAGCTTAGGTGGGACCCACAACAATGAGCAGTTCTTC
17	TRBV3-1	many	NA	TRBJ2-5	CASSPIPWSKRGETQYF	TGTGCCAGCAGCCCGATTCCTTGGTCCAAGAGAGGAGAGACCCAGTACTTC
15	TRBV27	few	NA	TRBJ1-5	CASSPDVSGIWPQHF	TGTGCCAGCAGTCCCGATGTGTCAGGGATTTGGCCCCAGCATTTT
12	TRBV20-1	many	TRBD1	TRBJ1-5	CSAVTGDQPQHF	TGCAGTGCTGTGACAGGGGATCAGCCCCAGCATTTT
18	TRBV20-1	NA	TRBD1	TRBJ1-3	CSASLGQGARMAGNTIYF	TGCAGTGCTAGCCTGGGACAGGGGGCTAGGATGGCTGGAAACACCATATATTTT
12	TRBV9	many	NA	TRBJ1-4	CASSVPGEKLFF	TGTGCCAGCAGCGTCCCTGGTGAAAAACTGTTTTTT
15	TRBV7-9	NA	TRBD1	TRBJ2-1	CASSSTGGFYNEQFF	TGTGCCAGCAGCTCAACAGGGGGCTTCTACAATGAGCAGTTCTTC
14	TRBV6-2/TRBV6-3	few	NA	TRBJ1-6	CASSYNREFSPLHF	TGTGCCAGCAGTTACAACAGGGAGTTTTCACCCCTCCACTTT
14	TRBV4-3	NA	NA	TRBJ2-1	CASSQDYSYNEQFF	TGCGCCAGCAGCCAAGATTACAGCTACAATGAGCAGTTCTTC
12	TRBV7-2	few	NA	TRBJ2-7	CASSHGPYPPYF	TGTGCCAGCAGCCACGGCCCGTATCCCCCGTACTTC
14	TRBV20-1	few	TRBD2	TRBJ2-7	CSATGLAGLREQYF	TGCAGTGCCACCGGACTAGCGGGATTACGCGAGCAGTACTTC
17	TRBV6-2/TRBV6-3	many	TRBD2	TRBJ2-2	CASSYPSLAGSIGELFF	TGTGCCAGCAGTTACCCATCGCTAGCGGGGAGTATCGGGGAGCTGTTTTTT
16	TRBV20-1	many	TRBD2	TRBJ2-7	CSARDIQREVSYEQYF	TGCAGTGCTAGAGATATCCAGCGGGAGGTTTCCTACGAGCAGTACTTC
15	TRBV7-2	NA	TRBD2	TRBJ2-7	CASSLKREGSYEQYF	TGTGCCAGCAGCTTAAAGAGGGAGGGGTCGTACGAGCAGTACTTC
14	TRBV20-1	few	NA	TRBJ2-3	CSGGTGAITDTQYF	TGCAGTGGTGGAACGGGGGCTATCACAGATACGCAGTATTTT
14	TRBV10-3	many	NA	TRBJ1-6	CAISDGSRNSPLHF	TGTGCCATCAGTGATGGGTCCAGAAATTCACCCCTCCACTTT
19	TRBV19	few	NA	TRBJ2-6	CASSIERTSFLGGANVLTF	TGTGCCAGTAGTATAGAGAGGACCTCTTTCTTGGGGGGGGCCAACGTCCTGACTTTC
10	TRBV2	many	NA	TRBJ1-4	CASSREKLFF	TGTGCCAGCAGTAGGGAAAAACTGTTTTTT
15	TRBV11-1	NA	NA	TRBJ2-2	CASSLARRVAGELFF	TGTGCCAGCAGCTTAGCCCGCAGGGTTGCCGGGGAGCTGTTTTTT
19	TRBV11-2	NA	TRBD1	TRBJ2-1	CASSSKGSGQGGTYNEQFF	TGTGCCAGCAGCTCGAAGGGGAGTGGACAGGGAGGAACCTACAATGAGCAGTTCTTC
11	TRBV19	few	NA	TRBJ2-4	CASRGRDIQYF	TGTGCCAGTAGGGGGCGGGACATTCAGTACTTC
16	TRBV27	NA	TRBD2	TRBJ2-1	CASSTTLAGGQDEQFF	TGTGCCAGCAGTACCACACTAGCGGGAGGACAAGATGAGCAGTTCTTC
11	TRBV7-2	many	NA	TRBJ2-5	CASSSTINQYF	TGTGCCAGCAGCTCAACCATTAACCAGTACTTC
16	TRBV4-2	many	NA	TRBJ2-4	CASSQDLLLTKNIQYF	TGTGCCAGCAGCCAAGATCTGCTTCTGACCAAAAACATTCAGTACTTC
16	TRBV5-6	many	TRBD1	TRBJ1-3	CASSPTGAVGGNTIYF	TGTGCCAGCAGCCCGACAGGGGCCGTCGGTGGAAACACCATATATTTT
16	TRBV15	many	TRBD2	TRBJ2-3	CATSRALAGGADTQYF	TGTGCCACCAGCAGAGCCCTAGCGGGAGGGGCAGATACGCAGTATTTT